This paragraph reports one T cell receptor beta chain. For the library, individual cDNA molecules each received unique molecular identifiers. TCRdb re-analysed the RACE reads in MiXCR, keeping a single row per CDR3 protein. This repertoire shows about 110,000 distinct CDR3 sequences, approximately 12% found once; its top ten account for about 1.6%. This sample was included in a study of human T cells and chemical hapten exposure. Across the study: Epicutaneous patch tests delivered 0.01% DPC to the upper back, with evaluation at 6 days. TCR yields per sample varied mostly from small pooled library volume differences.

The time point here: pre-sensitization, week 0. The treatment is: therapeutic diphenylcyclopropenone sensitization with weekly scalp DPC. Blood collection happened ahead of applying each patch test. This CDR3 has 14 residues. Per the germline V gene, CDR1 is KGHSH and CDR2 is LQKENI. Trimming took 4 bases from V and 1 from J, leaving 11 bases between them. This clonotype originated in a woman aged 50 to 60 with alopecia areata. Some clones in this sample may be carry-over from other donors' samples. Source: whole blood, taken in connection with sensitization to the hapten diphenylcyclopropenone (DPC). The chain employs TRBV18 and TRBJ2-7; possible D gene TRBD1, 5 bases. This CDR3 reads CASSRERQSYEQYF. The CDR3 DNA sequence: TGTGCCAGCTCACGAGAGAGACAGTCCTACGAGCAGTACTTC.